These 10 T cell receptor beta chains came from one sample sequenced in a study. TCRdb reanalysed the 5' RACE reads using MiXCR and keeps one entry per CDR3 protein. The table has tens of thousands of distinct CDR3 sequences, 28% seen once. The material sequenced was tumor-infiltrating memory CD4+ T cells sorted from the breast tumor. Subset given: memory CD4+ T cells, CD4+CD45RO+CD25-. These receptor sequences come from a female donor with breast cancer.

This clonotype was seen a handful of times. This rearrangement joins TRBV29-1 to TRBJ1-1; 9 positions agree with TRBD1. The CDR3 runs to 12 residues. Germline values: CDR1 SQVTM, CDR2 ANQGSEA. The V gene end was trimmed by 7 bases and the J gene end by 3 bases; junction bases not matched to a gene: 3. The CDR3 nucleotides read TGCAGCGGCCGGACAGGGGACACTGAAGCTTTCTTT. Amino acids: CSGRTGDTEAFF. Full variable domain (missing parts from reference TRBV29-1 and TRBJ1-1): SAVISQKPSRDICQRGTSLTIQCQVDSQVTMMFWYRQQPGQSLTLIATANQGSEATYESGFVIDKFPISRPNLTFSTLTVSNMSPEDSSIYLCSGRTGDTEAFFGQGTRLTVV.

CDR3 loop: CASSPGHRTNQPQHF. DNA of the CDR3: TGTGCCAGCAGCCCCGGGCACCGGACTAATCAGCCCCAGCATTTT. The V gene is TRBV6-1, the J gene TRBJ1-5; D remains unclear. V dropped 6 bases and J dropped 4 bases, with 16 bases sitting between them. The CDR3 has 15 amino acids. Germline V gene data show CDR1 as MNHNS and CDR2 as SASEGT.

A remark on this clonotype: A much larger clone sits a single nucleotide away, making a read error possible. This is likely a read error, given that the CDR3 carries no conserved phenylalanine or tryptophan at its end. J is TRBJ1-2 and V is TRBV7-2, with D possibly matching TRBD1 (5 bases). This CDR3 comprises 13 residues. V lost 0 bases and J lost 4, with 6 bases in between. Germline assignment: CDR1 SGHTA and CDR2 FQGNSA. DNA for the CDR3: TGTGCCAGCAGCTTAGCCAGGGCCTATGGCTACACCCTC. Protein product: CASSLARAYGYTL.

The chain carries TRBV5-1 and TRBJ1-1, with 8 bases lining up with TRBD1. This CDR3 region has 14 residues. Looked up from germline, CDR1 is SGHRS and CDR2 is YFSETQ. J lost 1 base, V lost 4 bases, and 3 bases had no gene match. This CDR3 reads CASSAGTGNTEAFF. In DNA form, the CDR3 reads TGCGCCAGCAGCGCCGGGACAGGGAACACTGAAGCTTTCTTT.

This clonotype was observed a handful of times. The junction departs from germline at one end; a sequencing error may be responsible. The chain links TRBV2 to TRBJ2-1, with 10 positions matching TRBD1. Germline-derived CDR1 and CDR2 are SNHLY and FYNNEI. The CDR3 runs to 13 residues. The CDR3 region is CASIRDRGNGQFF. DNA for the CDR3: TGTGCCAGCATTAGGGACAGGGGCAATGGGCAGTTCTTC.

This clonotype was counted ten times or more. V gene TRBV5-1 combines with J gene TRBJ2-7, with 9 bases lining up with TRBD1. The CDR3 extends over 12 amino acids. The V gene's germline CDR1 is SGHRS and CDR2 YFSETQ. The trim removed 7 bases at V and 5 bases at J, leaving 4 bases unmatched. This CDR3 reads CASGTGNDEQYF. CDR3 coding DNA: TGCGCCAGCGGGACAGGGAACGACGAGCAGTACTTC.

The chain recombines TRBV12-3 or TRBV12-4 with TRBJ2-2; D uncertain. Trimming took off 5 bases at V and 6 bases at J, with 16 bases between the two ends. The CDR3 extends over 15 amino acids. CDR3 nucleotide sequence: TGTGCCAGCAGTCCATCTCGGACCTTATCCGGGGAGCTGTTTTTT. The encoded protein is CASSPSRTLSGELFF.

This chain links TRBV29-1 with TRBJ2-5, with 9 bases that match TRBD1. The CDR3 is 14 residues long. The germline gives CDR1 SQVTM, CDR2 ANQGSEA. V dropped 6 bases and J dropped 5; count of bases not matched to a gene: 10. The CDR3 coding sequence is TGCAGCGTATCCCCGGGACAGGGCTTTGAGACCCAGTACTTC. Translating gives CSVSPGQGFETQYF. The complete variable domain, with remaining parts taken from reference TRBV29-1 and TRBJ2-5, reads SAVISQKPSRDICQRGTSLTIQCQVDSQVTMMFWYRQQPGQSLTLIATANQGSEATYESGFVIDKFPISRPNLTFSTLTVSNMSPEDSSIYLCSVSPGQGFETQYFGPGTRLLVL.

The V gene is TRBV12-3 or TRBV12-4, the J gene TRBJ1-2; no firm D call. V lost 10 bases, J lost 2 bases, and 17 bases lay in between. The CDR3 runs to 14 residues. CDR3 nucleotide sequence: TGTGCCACCTTAGCCCTCGGGATGAACTATGGCTACACCTTC. Translating gives CATLALGMNYGYTF.

The V and J genes are TRBV4-2 and TRBJ2-2; D unclear. Germline V gives CDR1 LGHNA, CDR2 YNFKEQ. Trimming pared 0 bases from V and 0 bases from J, leaving 5 bases between. The CDR3 is made up of 15 amino acids. CDR3 residues: CASSQDYPNTGELFF. The CDR3 region has the DNA TGTGCCAGCAGCCAAGACTATCCGAACACCGGGGAGCTGTTTTTT.